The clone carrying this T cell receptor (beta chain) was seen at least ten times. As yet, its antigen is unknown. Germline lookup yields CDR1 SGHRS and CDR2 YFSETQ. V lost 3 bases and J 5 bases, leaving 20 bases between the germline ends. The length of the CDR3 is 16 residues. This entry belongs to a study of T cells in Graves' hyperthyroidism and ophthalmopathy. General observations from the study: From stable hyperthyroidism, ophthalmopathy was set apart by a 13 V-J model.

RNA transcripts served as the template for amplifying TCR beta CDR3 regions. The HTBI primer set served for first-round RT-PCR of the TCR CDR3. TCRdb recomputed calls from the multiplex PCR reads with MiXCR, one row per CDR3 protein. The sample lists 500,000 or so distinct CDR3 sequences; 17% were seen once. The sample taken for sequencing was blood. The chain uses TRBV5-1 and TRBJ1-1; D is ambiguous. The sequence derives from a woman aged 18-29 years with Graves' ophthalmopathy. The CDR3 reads CASSYDEGYRMTEAFF. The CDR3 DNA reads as TGCGCCAGCAGCTATGACGAGGGCTACCGTATGACTGAAGCTTTCTTT.